This T cell receptor (beta chain) emerged from a study of CD8 T cells in Susac syndrome (dated by TCRdb to the late 2010s). About the study as a whole: The study used repertoire sequencing to test whether antigen drove CD8+ T cell activation and differentiation in Susac syndrome. Clonality of the CD8+ T cell repertoire was compared between more than 9 healthy donors, about 14 Susac syndrome patients and fewer than 16 multiple sclerosis patients.

High-throughput TCR beta sequencing profiled peripheral blood CD8+ and CD4+ T cells from healthy donors, Susac syndrome patients and multiple sclerosis patients. Multiple sclerosis controls were treatment-naive patients with stable or active relapsing-remitting disease fulfilling revised McDonald criteria. Bulk CD8+ and CD4+ T cells were purified by magnetic negative isolation, whereas CD8+ TEMRA cells were enriched by FACS. Blood was drawn into EDTA tubes, processed within 24 hours, and PBMCs were isolated by density gradient centrifugation. PBMCs destined for TCR sequencing were cryopreserved in liquid nitrogen and later thawed in a 37 °C water bath. The sorted or isolated CD4+, CD8+ and CD8+ TEMRA cells reached a purity of at least 90%. Results the study describes overall, beyond this receptor: The number of individuals in the TCR sequencing and HLA analysis was acknowledged as relatively small.

Sequences MDHEN (CDR1) and SYDVKM (CDR2) are obtained from the germline V gene. Including the terminal cysteine and phenylalanine, the CDR3 comprises 15 residues. CDR3 DNA only is kept here, 45 bases in frame from base 1. V is pared back by 3 bases and J by 5 bases, with 16 bases lying between the germline termini. A note on this clonotype: Its antigen is currently not known. No per-base quality is available; no much larger clone lies one base away.

RNA was extracted with the RNeasy kit and about 0.5 to 1 ug was reverse transcribed using random hexamers. The immunoSEQ multiplex PCR assay, covering 54 Vbeta and 13 Jbeta segments, was used to amplify TCR beta CDR3 regions. To correct PCR amplification bias, a synthetic template baseline was used for both primer optimization and computational correction. The published analysis was carried out like this. Only productive sequences were kept, with reads annotated to V, D and J genes according to IMGT and analyzed in immunoSEQ Analyzer. Clonality was computed as one minus Shannon entropy normalized by log2 of the number of productive unique sequences. For each patient and control, public and private clones were evaluated within the 100 most prevalent clones. Susac-specific clones were defined as absent from healthy and MS cohorts, roughly 1,100 published viral clones and other ImmuneACCESS disease sequences. TCRdb reanalyzed the raw reads on its own, using fastp at Q25 for trimming and MiXCR for clone calling, and kept in-frame beta chains. Rows are unified per CDR3 protein, each entry keeping the most common DNA and genes. TCRdb, not the authors, supplied the V and J calls. The sample table records some 120,000 distinct CDR3 sequences; about 93% of these occur just once. The ten biggest clones cover under 0.25% of the sample.

The source of this sequence is a human donor with multiple sclerosis. The rearranged segments are TRBV28 and TRBJ1-2, with TRBD1 perhaps the D gene, on 5 matching bases. Sequencing was done on a sample of CD8+ T cells from PBMCs. For the CDR3, the sequence is CASSLWQGLGYGYTF. The DNA sequence is as follows: TGTGCCAGCAGTTTGTGGCAGGGCTTGGGGTATGGCTACACCTTC.